This paragraph covers one T cell receptor beta chain sequence. The record originates from a study of shared clonotypes between healthy human individuals. Study overall: Donors were two women and a few men aged 18 to 49.

Trimming took off 0 bases at V and 7 bases at J, with 10 bases between the two ends. The CDR3 sequence is 13 residues long. Germline V gene lookup returns CDR1 SGDLS and CDR2 YYNGEE. Sequencing was at deep level. The replicate PCRs on unsorted PBMC were given approximately 0.3 ug DNA, which is 27,000 or so T cell genomes. Methods used by the authors: Junction-only sequences without quality scores came from ImmunoSEQ, so filtering differed. Data came from immunoSEQ multiplex PCR; TCRdb stores just in-frame clones and leaves some out. V and J calls and clone size are as listed in that table; D and trimming were resolved from the DNA. The sample has 450,000 to 500,000 clones; about 85% are singletons.

The sequencing input was PBMCs. The clonotype originates from a woman between 40 and 50 years old in good health. Some clones in this sample may be carry-over from other donors' samples. The chain is built from TRBV9 and TRBJ1-2, with D tentatively TRBD1 (5 bases). The CDR3 loop reads CASSVGGGVGYTF. For the CDR3, the DNA is TGTGCCAGCAGCGTAGGAGGAGGGGTTGGCTACACCTTC.